This T cell receptor beta chain was documented in a study of T-cell reconstitution after alpha-beta-depleted transplantation in children. The study, taken as a whole, reports: T-cell numbers and diversity one year post-transplant derived largely from freshly generated T cells.

Trimming took 10 bases from V and 8 from J; bases not matched to a gene: 5. Per the germline V gene, CDR1 is SEHNR and CDR2 is FQNEAQ (reference sequence). The CDR3 loop spans 11 amino acids. For this clonotype: What it binds is unknown.

A TCRbeta library incorporating unique molecular identifiers was prepared. TCRdb fed the PCR reads into MiXCR, producing one record per CDR3 protein. The repertoire holds a few hundred thousand distinct CDR3 sequences, over 7% seen once, with over 7.5% in the top ten. This chain uses TRBV7-9 with TRBJ2-4, with 7 nucleotides matching TRBD1. The origin of this receptor is a female patient aged 2 to 10 who had a stem cell transplant for Fanconi anemia, so the T cells may come from the graft donor. Sequences were derived from peripheral blood, sampled 360 days after TCRalphabeta/CD19-depleted stem cell transplant. The CDR3 reads CAIDRADIQYF. The CDR3, as DNA: TGTGCCATCGACAGGGCGGACATTCAGTACTTC.